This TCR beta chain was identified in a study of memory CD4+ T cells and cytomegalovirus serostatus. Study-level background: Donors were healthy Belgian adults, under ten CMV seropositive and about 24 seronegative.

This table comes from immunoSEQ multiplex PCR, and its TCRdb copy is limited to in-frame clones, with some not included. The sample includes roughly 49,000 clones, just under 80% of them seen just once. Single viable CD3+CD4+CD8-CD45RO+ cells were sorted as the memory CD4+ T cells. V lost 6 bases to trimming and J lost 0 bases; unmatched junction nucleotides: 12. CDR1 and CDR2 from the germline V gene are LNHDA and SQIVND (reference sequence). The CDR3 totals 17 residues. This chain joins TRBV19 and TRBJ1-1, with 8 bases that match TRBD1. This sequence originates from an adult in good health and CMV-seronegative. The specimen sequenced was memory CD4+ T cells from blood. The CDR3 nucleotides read TGTGCCAGTAGCAGAGACAGGGGTTCTTTCATGAACACTGAAGCTTTCTTT. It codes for CASSRDRGSFMNTEAFF.